Here is one T cell receptor beta chain with its context. The antigen is undetermined. With the Oncomine TCR Beta short-read assay, DNA from cultured CD4+ T cells was sequenced. TCRdb processed the PCR reads anew with MiXCR; each CDR3 protein has one entry. Of approximately 19,000 distinct CDR3 sequences listed, about 56% are singletons. This sample was taken from a study of vaccination and CD4 T cells after COVID-19. Treatment indicated: roughly 10-day PBMC culture with coronavirus spike peptide pools or control peptides (ViraFEST assay). Cultures of PBMCs, around 2 million per well, were set up with approximately 9.6 IU/ml IL-2 and about 10 ug/ml peptide pools. Cells were cultured for 10 to 11 days, and then CD4+ T cells were isolated by negative selection. V dropped 6 bases and J dropped 4 bases, with 18 bases sitting between them. CDR1 is DFQATT and CDR2 is SNEGSKA in the germline V gene (reference sequence). CDR3 length: 14 amino acids.

The source material was CD4+ T cells from blood, cultured in vitro. This receptor was obtained from a human donor who had recovered from COVID-19. This sequence joins TRBV20-1 and TRBJ1-2; D possibly corresponds to TRBD1 (5 bases). This CDR3 is CSAPGRGLTYGYTF. The CDR3 bases are TGCAGTGCCCCGGGAAGGGGACTTACCTATGGCTACACCTTC.